This TCR beta chain was retrieved from a study of beta chain features in type 1 diabetes. Study background: Age, gender and cell yields were similar between patients and healthy donors.

This clone was found a few times. The antigen remains undetermined. One junction end does not reproduce the germline sequence, and a read error may be involved. Sequenced material consisted of expressed TCRB transcripts (all of the isolated RNA was reverse transcribed). Data came from immunoSEQ multiplex PCR; TCRdb stores just in-frame clones and leaves some out. The sample records nearly 700,000 clones, 10% to 15% being singletons. Germline V gene lookup returns CDR1 SSHAT and CDR2 FNYEAQ (reference sequence). This CDR3 is 16 amino acids long. Findings of the study overall: Over-representation of high TCR-expressing cells was a possible consequence of cDNA sequencing. Shorter TCRB CDR3s, moderately but significantly so, were found in Type 1 diabetes patients in all four CD4+ subsets.

The chain combines TRBV7-7 with TRBJ2-1; D possibly corresponds to TRBD1 (5 bases). The sequence came from a man aged 18 to 35 with type 1 diabetes. The sequenced material came from naive CD4+ T cells from blood. CDR3 nucleotides: TGTGCTAGCAGCTTAGGCCCCGACAGCTCCTACAATGAGCAGTTCTTC. Protein product: CASSLGPDSSYNEQFF.